One and the same sample provided the 16 T cell receptor beta chains below, sequenced in a study of OX40 agonist ivuxolimab in advanced cancers. Clones were read by immunoSEQ multiplex PCR, and TCRdb kept only the in-frame ones, dropping some. The sample has roughly 88,000 clones, more than 75% seen once. The sample here was CD4+ or CD8+ T cells sorted from blood, taken in a trial of the OX40 agonist ivuxolimab. These receptors were collected from an adult with an advanced solid tumor such as melanoma, head and neck, liver or kidney cancer.

The CDR3 sequence: CASSSQATNTGELFF. The CDR3 DNA reads as TGTGCCAGCAGCTCACAGGCCACGAACACCGGGGAGCTGTTTTTT. The rearrangement links TRBV11-2 to TRBJ2-2, with D possibly matching TRBD1 (5 bases). The V end lost 4 bases, the J end lost 0 bases, and 9 bases lay between the germline ends. Germline V gene sequence: CDR1 SGHAT, CDR2 FQNNGV. The CDR3 spans 15 residues. The full variable domain, rest sourced from reference TRBV11-2 and TRBJ2-2, is EAGVAQSPRYKIIEKRQSVAFWCNPISGHATLYWYQQILGQGPKLLIQFQNNGVVDDSQLPKDRFSAERLKGVDSTLKIQPAKLEDSAVYLCASSSQATNTGELFFGEGSRLTVL.

The rearrangement joins TRBV19 to TRBJ2-1; 8 bases line up with TRBD1. The trim removed 3 bases at V and 2 bases at J, leaving 9 bases unmatched. In germline, CDR1 is LNHDA, CDR2 SQIVND (reference sequence). CDR3 length: 17 amino acids. The CDR3 sequence: CASSIPRGTGAYNEQFF. In DNA form, the CDR3 reads TGTGCCAGTAGTATCCCTCGGGGGACAGGAGCCTACAATGAGCAGTTCTTC.

The V call is TRBV9, the J call TRBJ2-7; perhaps D is TRBD1 or TRBD2 (5 bases each). Near its end, the DNA agrees better with TRBJ2-5, so the J call may be wrong. The CDR3 runs 14 residues. From germline, CDR1 is SGDLS and CDR2 YYNGEE. For the CDR3, the DNA is TGTGCCAGCAGCGTAGGACAGACTAAAGAGACCCAGTACTTC. Translation: CASSVGQTKETQYF.

The chain joins TRBV11-3 to TRBJ2-1; D unresolved. Germline loops: CDR1 SGHNT, CDR2 YENEEA. V lost 4 bases, J lost 0 bases, and 7 bases lay in between. The CDR3 consists of 14 residues. The CDR3 loop is CASSSDSSYNEQFF. CDR3 coding DNA: TGTGCCAGCAGCTCAGATAGCTCCTACAATGAGCAGTTCTTC.

The chain employs TRBV5-1 and TRBJ1-2; 10 nucleotides line up with TRBD1. The J segment lost 3 bases and the V segment lost 4 bases, leaving 9 bases of the junction unmatched. The CDR3 length is 16 residues. Germline CDR1 is SGHRS and CDR2 is YFSETQ. CDR3 protein: CASSNRTGGRDYGYTF. In DNA, the CDR3 is TGCGCCAGCAGCAACCGGACAGGGGGTAGGGACTATGGCTACACCTTC. Using reference TRBV5-1 and TRBJ1-2 for the parts outside the CDR3, the full variable domain is KAGVTQTPRYLIKTRGQQVTLSCSPISGHRSVSWYQQTPGQGLQFLFEYFSETQRNKGNFPGRFSGRQFSNSRSEMNVSTLELGDSALYLCASSNRTGGRDYGYTFGSGTRLTVV.

This chain joins TRBV5-1 and TRBJ1-2; perhaps TRBD1 as D (5 bases). The CDR3 runs 12 residues. The germline CDR1 and CDR2 sequences are SGHRS and YFSETQ. Trimming stripped 7 bases from V and 7 bases from J, with 14 bases between. CDR3: CASGPGRVGYTF. In nucleotides, the CDR3 is TGCGCCAGCGGACCGGGACGGGTTGGCTACACCTTC.

J is TRBJ2-1 and V is TRBV5-1, with D unresolved. This CDR3 comprises 15 residues. Trimming cost V 0 bases and J 6 bases, with 13 bases left between them. From germline, CDR1 is SGHRS and CDR2 YFSETQ. Here the CDR3 reads CASSLDGAATNEQFF. CDR3 bases: TGCGCCAGCAGCTTGGATGGCGCAGCCACCAATGAGCAGTTCTTC. Looking up the rest from reference TRBV5-1 and TRBJ2-1 gives the full variable domain: KAGVTQTPRYLIKTRGQQVTLSCSPISGHRSVSWYQQTPGQGLQFLFEYFSETQRNKGNFPGRFSGRQFSNSRSEMNVSTLELGDSALYLCASSLDGAATNEQFFGPGTRLTVL.

This clone has more than one count but fewer than ten. This chain joins TRBV27 and TRBJ2-5, with D tentatively TRBD1 (5 bases). Germline CDR1 and CDR2: MNHEY and SMNVEV (reference sequence). The V end was cut by 5 bases, the J end by 0 bases, with 13 bases between. This CDR3 is built from 15 residues. The CDR3 sequence: CASSRSRTNQETQYF. The CDR3 DNA reads TGTGCCAGCAGTCGATCCCGGACAAACCAAGAGACCCAGTACTTC.

The chain links TRBV7-6 to TRBJ2-3; 12 nucleotides align to TRBD2. Per germline, CDR1 SGHVS and CDR2 FNYEAQ. The CDR3 length is 18 residues. J gave up 0 bases and V 5 bases, and 9 bases lay outside the gene matches. DNA of the CDR3: TGTGCCAGCAGCCGGAGTGGACTAGCGGGGACTAGCACAGATACGCAGTATTTT. Encoded protein: CASSRSGLAGTSTDTQYF.

This chain joins TRBV18 and TRBJ1-1, with a weak D call TRBD1 (5 bases). V lost 1 base and J lost 3, with 9 bases in between. CDR1 and CDR2 from the germline V gene are KGHSH and LQKENI. The CDR3 loop spans 14 amino acids. DNA of the CDR3: TGTGCCAGCTCACCACAGGTAGGGGACACTGAAGCTTTCTTT. As protein: CASSPQVGDTEAFF.

This rearrangement joins TRBV11-2 to TRBJ2-2, with 9 bases fitting TRBD1. The CDR3 loop spans 15 amino acids. CDR1 and CDR2 (germline): SGHAT, FQNNGV. V lost 5 bases, J lost 8 bases, and 9 bases stayed unmatched. CDR3 in amino acids: CASSRSGTGRGELFF. CDR3 DNA: TGTGCCAGCAGCCGGTCCGGGACAGGGAGGGGGGAGCTGTTTTTT.

The chain links TRBV7-2 to TRBJ1-4; the match to TRBD1 covers 9 bases. Looked up from germline, CDR1 is SGHTA and CDR2 is FQGNSA. V was clipped by 5 bases and J by 4 bases; unmatched bases: 5. This CDR3 is 15 amino acids long. This chain's CDR3 is CASSPPGQGNEKLFF. The CDR3 coding sequence is TGTGCCAGCAGCCCTCCGGGACAGGGTAATGAAAAACTGTTTTTT. Using reference TRBV7-2 and TRBJ1-4 for the parts outside the CDR3, the full variable domain is GAGVSQSPSNKVTEKGKDVELRCDPISGHTALYWYRQSLGQGLEFLIYFQGNSAPDKSGLPSDRFSAERTGGSVSTLTIQRTQQEDSAVYLCASSPPGQGNEKLFFGSGTQLSVL.

CDR3 residues: CASRGLAGFAGELFF. DNA for the CDR3: TGTGCCAGCAGGGGACTAGCGGGATTTGCCGGGGAGCTGTTTTTT. The chain is built from TRBV6-1 and TRBJ2-2; 13 positions agree with TRBD2. The CDR3 has 15 amino acids. Per the germline V gene, CDR1 is MNHNS and CDR2 is SASEGT. After removal of 6 bases from V and 6 bases from J, the junction contained 4 bases not matched to a gene.

Only a few counts were recorded for this clone. The chain is built from TRBV30 and TRBJ1-1; TRBD1 matches at 8 bases. The CDR3 length is 15 residues. J gave up 1 base and V 2 bases, and 6 bases lay outside the gene matches. In germline, CDR1 is GTSNPN, CDR2 SVGIG (reference sequence). This CDR3 is CAWSRKGQENTEAFF. DNA for the CDR3: TGTGCCTGGAGTAGAAAGGGACAGGAGAACACTGAAGCTTTCTTT.

This sequence joins TRBV5-6 and TRBJ2-6; D unclear. With 8 bases removed from V and 0 bases from J, the gap between germline ends came to 9 bases. The CDR3 spans 14 residues. Germline CDR1 and CDR2: SGHDT and YYEEEE. The DNA for the CDR3 is TGTGCCAGTTCTAGAGACTCTGGGGCCAACGTCCTGACTTTC. Its protein product is CASSRDSGANVLTF.

The gene calls are TRBV5-1 and TRBJ2-2; the D is unclear. The CDR3 is 13 amino acids. Germline lookup yields CDR1 SGHRS and CDR2 YFSETQ. V shed 0 bases and J shed 6 bases, with 6 bases lying between them. The CDR3 coding sequence is TGCGCCAGCAGCTTGGGAAGGGCCGGGGAGCTGTTTTTT. The encoded protein is CASSLGRAGELFF.